This TCR beta chain emerged from a study of persistence of HIV-infected CD4 T cells. Findings and caveats of the study: TCR oligoclonality correlated with proviral oligoclonality in the same sorted populations.

Sequencing used immunoSEQ version 4 in survey mode. Libraries were prepared by immunoSEQ multiplex PCR; TCRdb keeps only in-frame clonotypes and omits some of them. The table records around 40,000 clones, around 90% of them present only once. As to this clone: Its antigen is still unknown.

Anti-CD3/anti-CD28 beads served as a nonspecific positive control stimulus. Sorting of responding CD4+ T cells relied on upregulated CD40 ligand together with CD69. Donors had CD4+ T cell counts above 400 cells/uL and were CMV-seropositive. The receptor was derived from an adult woman with HIV who was CMV-seropositive. The sequencing here drew on CD4+ T cells sorted from PBMCs after approximately 20-hour stimulation, taken from a patient who received antiretroviral therapy.

CDR3 nucleotides: TGCGCCAGCAGCTCCGGGGGAGGTGGAAACACCATATATTTT. It yields the protein CASSSGGGGNTIYF. The chain couples TRBV5-1 to TRBJ1-3, with D possibly TRBD1 on 5 matching bases. CDR1 and CDR2 from the germline V gene are SGHRS and YFSETQ. V shed 3 bases and J shed 3 bases, with 10 bases lying between them. The CDR3 has 14 amino acids.